This T cell receptor beta chain was recorded in a study of CD8+ T cells in alopecia areata. Extraction and reverse transcription of RNA yielded cDNA as the sequencing template. Produced via immunoSEQ multiplex PCR; TCRdb's table is partial and in-frame only. The table includes roughly 20,000 clones, roughly 60% detected once. V lost 0 bases and J 1 base, leaving 16 bases between the germline ends. CDR3 length equals 17 residues. CDR1 and CDR2 from the germline V gene are ENHRY and SYGVKD. Sorting of CD4+ cells into CD25+CD127- cells (for about five patients) was performed. This receptor was obtained from a human donor with alopecia areata. The gene calls are TRBV10-3 and TRBJ2-7, with D possibly being TRBD2 (5 bases). The sample comprised CD4+ Tregs sorted from blood. Written as DNA, the CDR3 is TGTGCCATCAGTGAGTCGAAGTTTGAGGGCTGGTCCTACGAGCAGTACTTC. Its protein is CAISESKFEGWSYEQYF.